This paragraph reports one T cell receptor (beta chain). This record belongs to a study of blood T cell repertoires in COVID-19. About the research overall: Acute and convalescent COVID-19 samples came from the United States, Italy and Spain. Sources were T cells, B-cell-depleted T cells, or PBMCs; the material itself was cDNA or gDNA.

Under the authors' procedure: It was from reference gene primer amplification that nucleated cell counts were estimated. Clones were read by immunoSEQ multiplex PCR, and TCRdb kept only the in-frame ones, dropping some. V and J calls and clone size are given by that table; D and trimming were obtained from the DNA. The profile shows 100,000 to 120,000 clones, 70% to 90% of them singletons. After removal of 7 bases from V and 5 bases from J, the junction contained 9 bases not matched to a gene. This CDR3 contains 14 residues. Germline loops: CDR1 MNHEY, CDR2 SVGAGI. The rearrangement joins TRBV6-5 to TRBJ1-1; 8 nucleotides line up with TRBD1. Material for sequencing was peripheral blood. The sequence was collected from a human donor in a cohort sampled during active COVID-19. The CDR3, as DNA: TGTGCCAGCACCCTCACAGGGGGTAGGACTGAAGCTTTCTTT. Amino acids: CASTLTGGRTEAFF.